This T cell receptor beta chain was retrieved from a study of T cells in localized non-small cell lung cancer. Study-wide results and caveats: Patients showing higher blood T cell density tended to see longer overall survival.

Some clones are missing from TCRdb's copy, which holds only in-frame ones; the method was immunoSEQ multiplex PCR. The table has more than 1,100 clones, approximately 25% seen once. A note on this clone: Antigen specificity is unknown.

Looked up from germline, CDR1 is SGHNT and CDR2 is YENEEA. The V gene end was trimmed by 1 base and the J gene end by 4 bases; junction bases not matched to a gene: 3. The CDR3 runs 15 residues. The chain couples TRBV11-3 to TRBJ1-1, with 10 bases identical to TRBD1. This clonotype was obtained from a male donor at least 60 years old with stage I squamous cell lung carcinoma. This specimen consisted of lung tumor tissue, obtained before any cancer treatment. CDR3 region: CASSLVTGGPTEAFF. DNA of the CDR3: TGTGCCAGCAGCTTAGTGACAGGGGGCCCCACTGAAGCTTTCTTT.